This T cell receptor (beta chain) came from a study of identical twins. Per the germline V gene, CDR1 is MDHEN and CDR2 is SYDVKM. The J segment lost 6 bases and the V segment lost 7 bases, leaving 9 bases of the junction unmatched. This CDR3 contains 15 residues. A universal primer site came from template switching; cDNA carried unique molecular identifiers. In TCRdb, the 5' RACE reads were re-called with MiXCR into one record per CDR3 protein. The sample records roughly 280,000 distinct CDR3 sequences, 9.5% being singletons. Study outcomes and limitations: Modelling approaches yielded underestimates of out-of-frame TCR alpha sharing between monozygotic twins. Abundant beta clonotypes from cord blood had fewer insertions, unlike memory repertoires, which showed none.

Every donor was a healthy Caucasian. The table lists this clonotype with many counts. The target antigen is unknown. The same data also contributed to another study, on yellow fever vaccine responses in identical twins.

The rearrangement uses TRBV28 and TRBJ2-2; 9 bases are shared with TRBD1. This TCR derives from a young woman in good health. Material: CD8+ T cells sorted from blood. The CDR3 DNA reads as TGTGCCAGCACCCTTCGGGACAGGGAGGCCGGGGAGCTGTTTTTT. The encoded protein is CASTLRDREAGELFF.